A single sample gave rise to the 18 T cell receptor beta chains below, sequenced in a study of shared clonotypes between healthy human individuals (dated by TCRdb to the early 2020s). To prepare the library, the immunoSEQ multiplex PCR assay was applied. In TCRdb, the immuneACCESS table is reduced to in-frame sequences with V and J assigned. These tables do not hold every clone; where another copy was compared, an unresolved V gene accounts for under half, and the others remain unexplained. This sample holds about 990,000 clones; 75% to 80% were observed only once. The top ten clones comprise 0.6% to 0.75% of the sample. The specimen sequenced was memory CD4+ T cells from PBMCs. The sample's cell subset or site label is to be understood as: CD45RA-negative fraction. These receptors were obtained from a man between 18 and 35 years old in good health. Some clones in this sample may be carry-over from other donors' samples.

This clone was counted a single time. This rearrangement joins TRBV28 to TRBJ2-7; either TRBD1 or TRBD2 may fit D (5 bases each). The V gene's germline CDR1 is MDHEN and CDR2 SYDVKM. The CDR3 loop spans 15 amino acids. V gave up 2 bases and J gave up 7 bases, with 18 bases separating them. The CDR3 here is CASSLGGPSVREQYF. The CDR3 coding sequence is TGTGCCAGCAGTTTAGGGGGACCGTCTGTTCGTGAGCAGTACTTC.

The chain links TRBV15 to TRBJ1-1; D unclear. Germline V CDR1 and CDR2: LNHNV, YYDKDF (reference sequence). V was clipped by 0 bases and J by 10 bases, with 12 bases between them. This CDR3 spans 13 amino acids. CDR3 DNA: TGTGCCACCAGCAGAGATAGGACGGCGGTAGCTTTCTTT. Its protein product is CATSRDRTAVAFF. Combining the CDR3 with reference TRBV15 and TRBJ1-1 gives the whole variable domain DAMVIQNPRYQVTQFGKPVTLSCSQTLNHNVMYWYQQKSSQAPKLLFHYYDKDFNNEADTPDNFQSRRPNTSFCFLDIRSPGLGDTAMYLCATSRDRTAVAFFGQGTRLTVV.

The chain combines TRBV7-3 with TRBJ2-3, with 14 bases identical to TRBD2. The germline V gene has CDR1 SGHTA and CDR2 FQGTGA. V shed 5 bases, J shed 4 bases, and the junction held 8 bases outside the gene matches. The length of the CDR3 is 17 residues. This CDR3 is CASSPAGTSGRPDTQYF. In DNA form, the CDR3 reads TGTGCCAGCAGCCCGGCCGGGACTAGCGGGAGACCAGATACGCAGTATTTT.

As regards this clone: Mismatch with germline at one junction end may stem from a read error. The genes are TRBV18 and TRBJ2-5; 13 bases map to TRBD2. Germline V gene data show CDR1 as KGHSH and CDR2 as LQKENI. This CDR3 comprises 16 residues. DNA of the CDR3: TGTGCCAGCTCATACGGACTAGCGGGAGACCAGGAGACCCAGTACTTC. It specifies CASSYGLAGDQETQYF.

This clone was counted a single time. The chain uses TRBV5-4 and TRBJ2-7; D is possibly TRBD2 (6 bases). The CDR3 extends over 17 amino acids. The germline V gene encodes CDR1 SGHNT and CDR2 YYREEE (reference sequence). Trimming took off 4 bases at V and 0 bases at J, with 20 bases between the two ends. The CDR3 sequence is CASSAGLREEHSYEQYF. Written as DNA, the CDR3 is TGTGCCAGCAGCGCCGGATTAAGGGAGGAGCACTCCTACGAGCAGTACTTC.

This clone occurred a few times. The V and J genes are TRBV5-8 and TRBJ1-3, with D unclear. The CDR3 extends over 16 amino acids. CDR1 is SGHTS and CDR2 is YDEGEE in the germline V gene. The V end was cut by 1 base, the J end by 3 bases, with 14 bases between. The CDR3 spells CASSLRVGSGGNTIYF. The CDR3 DNA is TGTGCCAGCAGCTTGCGTGTGGGGAGCGGTGGAAACACCATATATTTT.

For this clone: The final CDR3 position lacks the conserved phenylalanine or tryptophan, pointing to a likely read error. V and J are TRBV10-3 and TRBJ1-4; a weak D match, TRBD1 (5 bases). The germline V gene encodes CDR1 ENHRY and CDR2 SYGVKD. The CDR3 has 15 residues. V was cut by 3 bases and J by 2 bases, with 10 bases left in between. This chain's CDR3 is CAISEAGGTNEKLFL. Written as DNA, the CDR3 is TGTGCCATCAGTGAAGCGGGGGGGACTAATGAAAAACTGTTTCTT.

The rearrangement links TRBV7-7 to TRBJ2-3, with 8 bases identical to TRBD2. V shed 5 bases and J 3 bases; nucleotides not matched to a gene: 4. The germline V gene has CDR1 SSHAT and CDR2 FNYEAQ (reference sequence). The CDR3 length is 14 residues. DNA of the CDR3: TGTGCCAGCAGCCGAGAGCGGGGGACAGATACGCAGTATTTT. Translation: CASSRERGTDTQYF. Variable domain in full (rest from reference TRBV7-7 and TRBJ2-3): GAGVSQSPRYKVTKRGQDVTLRCDPISSHATLYWYQQALGQGPEFLTYFNYEAQPDKSGLPSDRFSAERPEGSISTLTIQRTEQRDSAMYRCASSRERGTDTQYFGPGTRLTVL.

Only one count was recorded for this clone. The chain is built from TRBV7-9 and TRBJ2-7, with 9 bases identical to TRBD2. The CDR3 has 13 residues. In germline, CDR1 is SEHNR, CDR2 FQNEAQ (reference sequence). J gave up 7 bases and V 5 bases, and 6 bases lay outside the gene matches. CDR3 region: CASSRSGSGEQYF. CDR3 nucleotide sequence: TGTGCCAGCAGCCGTAGCGGGAGTGGAGAGCAGTACTTC.

This clone occurred a few times. This sample also contains other DNA sequences that code for the same CDR3. The rearrangement joins TRBV7-2 to TRBJ2-5; D not resolved. Between the trimmed V and J ends, which lost 3 bases and 0 bases, there was a span of 5 bases. The V gene's germline CDR1 is SGHTA and CDR2 FQGNSA. This CDR3 comprises 13 residues. CDR3 sequence (DNA): TGTGCCAGCAGCTTCCCAAACCAAGAGACCCAGTACTTC. It translates to CASSFPNQETQYF.

The sample holds a few counts of this clone. The chain recombines TRBV21-1 with TRBJ2-7; the table's D call TRBD2 went unverified against the DNA. TRBV21-1 is a documented pseudogene. This CDR3 comprises 13 residues. CDR3: CASSKRAGYEQYF. CDR3 in DNA: TGTGCCAGCAGCAAAAGGGCGGGGTACGAGCAGTACTTC.

The chain couples TRBV6-6 to TRBJ2-1; 7 bases map to TRBD2. CDR3 length: 14 residues. V lost 7 bases, J lost 2 bases, and 5 bases stayed unmatched. Germline CDR1 and CDR2: MNHNY and SVGAGI (reference sequence). CDR3 loop: CASTAGGTYNEQFF. The DNA for the CDR3 is TGTGCCAGCACAGCCGGGGGGACCTACAATGAGCAGTTCTTC.

This clone occurred once. V gene TRBV7-3 combines with J gene TRBJ2-3; tentative D call: TRBD1 (6 bases). In germline, CDR1 is SGHTA, CDR2 FQGTGA. V lost 2 bases, J lost 11 bases, and 11 bases lay in between. The CDR3 is 12 residues long. CDR3 residues: CASSLELGGQYF. The DNA for the CDR3 is TGTGCCAGCAGCTTAGAACTAGGGGGGCAGTATTTT.

This clone was counted between two and nine times. V gene TRBV9 combines with J gene TRBJ1-2; the D gene is possibly TRBD1 (5 bases). Looked up from germline, CDR1 is SGDLS and CDR2 is YYNGEE. The CDR3 extends over 16 amino acids. Trimming removed 4 bases from V and 2 bases from J, with 18 bases in between. The CDR3 sequence: CASSSSPHRLNYGYTF. The CDR3, as DNA: TGTGCCAGCAGCTCGAGTCCCCACAGGCTCAACTATGGCTACACCTTC.

This clone appeared a few times. This chain uses TRBV29-1 with TRBJ2-2; 9 bases line up with TRBD1. The germline V gene encodes CDR1 SQVTM and CDR2 ANQGSEA. V trimming: 5 bases; J trimming: 2 bases; junction bases outside the gene matches: 6. This CDR3 spans 15 amino acids. CDR3 region: CSVQGGQGNTGELFF. The CDR3 DNA reads as TGCAGCGTTCAGGGGGGACAGGGCAACACCGGGGAGCTGTTTTTT.

This clone was picked up one time. The chain combines TRBV28 with TRBJ2-7, with unresolved D. Germline CDR1 reads MDHEN; CDR2 reads SYDVKM. V was shortened by 2 bases and J by 3 bases, with 11 bases between the two germline ends. The CDR3 covers 14 residues. In nucleotides, the CDR3 is TGTGCCAGCAGTTTACCCGGCGGATACTACGAGCAGTACTTC. Protein sequence: CASSLPGGYYEQYF.

In its sample, this clone was seen a few times. The chain couples TRBV27 to TRBJ1-1; TRBD1 aligns across 10 bases. This CDR3 is 14 amino acids long. The ends lost 7 bases at V and 5 bases at J; junction bases unmatched: 7. Germline V CDR1 and CDR2: MNHEY, SMNVEV (reference sequence). The CDR3 sequence is CASIPWTGGTEAFF. For the CDR3, the DNA is TGTGCCAGCATCCCCTGGACAGGGGGTACTGAAGCTTTCTTT.

This clone was seen just once. The chain recombines TRBV27 with TRBJ2-1; D is possibly TRBD2 (5 bases). Trimming took off 2 bases at V and 0 bases at J, with 8 bases between the two ends. CDR3 length: 15 amino acids. The germline V gene encodes CDR1 MNHEY and CDR2 SMNVEV (reference sequence). The CDR3 reads CASSLRESSYNEQFF. CDR3 DNA sequence: TGTGCCAGCAGTTTACGGGAAAGCTCCTACAATGAGCAGTTCTTC.